The T cell receptor (beta chain) under discussion was sequenced for a study of blood T cell repertoires in COVID-19. Authors' processing steps: Using reference gene primer amplification, nucleated cell counts were estimated. Clones were sequenced by immunoSEQ multiplex PCR, and TCRdb holds only the in-frame ones, with some missing. That table supplies the V and J calls and clone size; D and trimming were determined from the DNA. This sample has about 220,000 clones; around 84% occur once, and the top ten carry approximately 10%. The CDR3 totals 15 residues. The sample was peripheral blood. The receptor's source is a man aged 45-60 years with active or convalescent COVID-19. The chain carries TRBV7-5 and TRBJ2-1; the D call of TRBD2 is as the table states it, not checked on the DNA. TRBV7-5 constitutes a pseudogene. In DNA, the CDR3 is TGTGTCAGAAGCTTAGTAGCGGGAGCCTACAATGAGCAGTTCTTC. Residues: CVRSLVAGAYNEQFF.